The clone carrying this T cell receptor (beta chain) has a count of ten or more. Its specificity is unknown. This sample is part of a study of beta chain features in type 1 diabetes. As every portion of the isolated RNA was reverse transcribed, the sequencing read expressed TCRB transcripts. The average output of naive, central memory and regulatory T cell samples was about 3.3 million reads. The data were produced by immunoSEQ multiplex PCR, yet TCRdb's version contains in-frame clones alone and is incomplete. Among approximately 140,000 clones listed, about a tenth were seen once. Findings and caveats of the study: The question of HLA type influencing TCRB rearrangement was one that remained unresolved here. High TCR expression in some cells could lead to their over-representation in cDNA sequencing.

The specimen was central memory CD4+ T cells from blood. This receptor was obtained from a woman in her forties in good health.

CDR3 loop: CASSLLTGGTEAFF. CDR3 in DNA: TGTGCCAGCAGCTTGTTAACAGGGGGAACTGAAGCTTTCTTT. V and J are TRBV7-9 and TRBJ1-1; 8 bases agree with TRBD1. CDR3 length: 14 amino acids. CDR1 and CDR2 from the germline V gene are SEHNR and FQNEAQ (reference sequence). V shed 3 bases and J 5 bases; nucleotides not matched to a gene: 5.